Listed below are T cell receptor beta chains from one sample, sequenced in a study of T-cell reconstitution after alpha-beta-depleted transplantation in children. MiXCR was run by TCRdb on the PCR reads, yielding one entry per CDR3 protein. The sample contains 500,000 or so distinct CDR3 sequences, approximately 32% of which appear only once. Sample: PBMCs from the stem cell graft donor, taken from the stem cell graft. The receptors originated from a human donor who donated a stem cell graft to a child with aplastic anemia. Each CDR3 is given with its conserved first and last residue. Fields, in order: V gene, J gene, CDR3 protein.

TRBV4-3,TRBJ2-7,CASSQVLSEGPYEQYF
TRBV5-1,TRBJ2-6,CASSLDSVAGANVLTF
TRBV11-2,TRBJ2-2,CASSLGGRDTGELFF
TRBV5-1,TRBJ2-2,CASSLQPSGGTGELFF
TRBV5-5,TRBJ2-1,CASSLADRRSYNEQFF
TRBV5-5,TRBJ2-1,CASSWVGTSGIPYNEQFF
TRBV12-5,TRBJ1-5,CASGQTGGDQPQHF
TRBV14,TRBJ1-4,CASSQDLTHSMEKLFF
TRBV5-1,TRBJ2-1,CASSLEGSGRAYGEQFF
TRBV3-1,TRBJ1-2,CASSQEKGYTF
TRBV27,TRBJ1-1,CASRGASWRNTEAFF
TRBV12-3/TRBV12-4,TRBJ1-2,CASSSTGEIGYTF
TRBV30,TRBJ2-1,CAFEAGESNEQFF
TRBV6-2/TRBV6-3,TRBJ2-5,CASSYSGTRQETQYF
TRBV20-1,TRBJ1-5,CSAQQGARGNQPQHF
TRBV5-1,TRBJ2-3,CASSLAEAVRDTQYF
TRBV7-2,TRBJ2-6,CASSLVSSGANVLTF